The clone carrying this T cell receptor beta chain was seen a few times. Its antigen is currently unknown. For the second PCR, which ran for 7 to 11 cycles, a sample-barcoded 5' primer and a J-beta primer mix were used. Every cDNA molecule carried a tag from a template-switch adaptor bearing 12 random nucleotides. From the 5' RACE reads, TCRdb called clonotypes with MiXCR, one entry per CDR3 protein. This table holds more than 1,400,000 distinct CDR3 sequences, 42% found once. This specimen comes from a study of blood T cells in healthy people across ages. Points from the study as a whole: Any changes in expanded clonotypes were possibly confounded, as donor CMV status remained unknown.

Germline V gene data show CDR1 as SQVTM and CDR2 as ANQGSEA. After removal of 1 base from V and 5 bases from J, the junction contained 2 bases not matched to a gene. The CDR3 is made up of 14 amino acids. The chain recombines TRBV29-1 with TRBJ2-3; 11 bases match TRBD2. The sequence derives from a woman aged 18-29 years in good health. The specimen sequenced was blood. CDR3 nucleotide sequence: TGCAGCGTTGAAGGTGGGACTAGCGGAGATACGCAGTATTTT. Its protein product is CSVEGGTSGDTQYF.